The 23 T cell receptor beta chains listed next were all sequenced from one sample in a study of response to subunit inactivated influenza vaccine. TCRdb fed the RT-PCR reads into MiXCR, producing one record per CDR3 protein. The sample contains 500,000 to 650,000 distinct CDR3 sequences, approximately 7.1% of which appear only once. The sample in question was PBMCs from blood, obtained around 2 years after vaccination. These receptors all stem from a man between 50 and 75 years old who received an inactivated influenza vaccine.

V usage is TRBV7-8 and J usage is TRBJ2-1; 11 bases agree with TRBD1. The CDR3 spans 16 residues. J gave up 3 bases and V 1 base, and 2 bases lay outside the gene matches. Per the germline V gene, CDR1 is SGHVS and CDR2 is FQNEAQ. The CDR3 spells CASSLEGTGGYNEQFF. The CDR3 DNA sequence: TGTGCCAGCAGCTTAGAGGGGACAGGGGGCTACAATGAGCAGTTCTTC.

A few counts support this clonotype. The rearrangement links TRBV5-1 to TRBJ2-7; TRBD1 agrees at 9 bases. The CDR3 spans 14 residues. Germline V gene sequence: CDR1 SGHRS, CDR2 YFSETQ. The CDR3 region is CASRSTGGADEQYF. Here the CDR3 DNA reads TGCGCTTCTCGAAGCACAGGGGGCGCGGACGAGCAGTACTTC.

V usage is TRBV5-1 and J usage is TRBJ2-1; 10 nucleotides align to TRBD2. The germline V gene has CDR1 SGHRS and CDR2 YFSETQ. With 1 base clipped from V and 10 bases from J, the junction kept 11 bases outside the gene matches. The CDR3 extends over 16 amino acids. In nucleotides, the CDR3 is TGCGCCAGCAGCTTGTCAACCCTAGCGGGAGTTCAAGAGCAGTTCTTC. Encoded protein: CASSLSTLAGVQEQFF.

This clonotype was recorded at least ten times. The V gene is TRBV25-1, the J gene TRBJ1-2; D possibly corresponds to TRBD1 (5 bases). Germline V gene sequence: CDR1 MGHDK, CDR2 SYGVNS. Trimming took off 2 bases at V and 4 bases at J, with 11 bases between the two ends. This CDR3 contains 14 residues. The CDR3 protein is CASSELGRTYGYTF. In DNA, the CDR3 is TGTGCCAGCAGTGAACTGGGACGGACCTATGGCTACACCTTC.

In its sample, this clonotype was seen many times. The chain carries TRBV29-1 and TRBJ1-1, with D perhaps matching TRBD1 (6 bases). Germline values: CDR1 SQVTM, CDR2 ANQGSEA. V was cut by 3 bases and J by 5 bases, with 13 bases left in between. This CDR3 region has 13 residues. The CDR3 here is CSVDGGPGTEAFF. The DNA of the CDR3 is TGCAGCGTTGACGGGGGGCCTGGGACTGAAGCTTTCTTT.

This sequence joins TRBV6-2 or TRBV6-3 and TRBJ2-1; weak D call: TRBD1 (5 bases). Deletions cut 6 bases from V and 0 bases from J, with 9 bases between. This CDR3 has 14 amino acids. Germline V gene data show CDR1 as MNHEY and CDR2 as SVGEGT. The CDR3 region is CASRRGSSYNEQFF. The CDR3 nucleotides are TGTGCCAGCAGAAGGGGCAGCTCCTACAATGAGCAGTTCTTC.

The chain joins TRBV12-3 or TRBV12-4 to TRBJ2-7, with D possibly called TRBD1 or TRBD2 (5 bases each). This CDR3 spans 16 amino acids. V lost 1 base and J lost 4, with 17 bases in between. In nucleotides, the CDR3 is TGTGCCAGCAGTTTAGAGGAGTCCGGGACCACATACGAGCAGTACTTC. This encodes CASSLEESGTTYEQYF.

This clonotype showed up just a few times. The J gene is TRBJ1-1, the V gene TRBV12-3 or TRBV12-4; D is possibly TRBD1 (6 bases). The CDR3 is made up of 12 amino acids. The V and J ends lost 7 bases and 4 bases respectively, with 10 bases between them. The DNA for the CDR3 is TGTGCCAGCAACAGGGTGGCCACTGAAGCTTTCTTT. As protein: CASNRVATEAFF.

This clonotype came up a few times. The chain has TRBV28 and TRBJ1-1; the D is unclear. Germline values: CDR1 MDHEN, CDR2 SYDVKM. The CDR3 loop spans 14 amino acids. Between the trimmed V and J ends, which lost 1 base and 1 base, there was a span of 7 bases. The DNA of the CDR3 is TGTGCCAGCAGTTTATACCAGCAGAACACTGAAGCTTTCTTT. Translating gives CASSLYQQNTEAFF.

With regard to this clonotype: A single base separates this from a much larger clone, so it may be a read error. Since the CDR3 does not end with the conserved phenylalanine or tryptophan, this likely comes from a read error. This chain uses TRBV28 with TRBJ2-7; D is unresolved. CDR1 and CDR2 from the germline V gene are MDHEN and SYDVKM. The CDR3 runs 15 residues. V lost 4 bases and J lost 4, with 17 bases in between. The CDR3 coding sequence is TGTGCCAGCAGTTATCCCTATTCGATGGGATACGAGCAGTACTCC. Encoded protein: CASSYPYSMGYEQYS.

This clonotype was found a few times. The chain employs TRBV28 and TRBJ1-6, with D unclear. Trimming cost V 3 bases and J 7 bases, with 4 bases left between them. The CDR3 consists of 12 residues. Per germline, CDR1 MDHEN and CDR2 SYDVKM. The CDR3 loop is CASSFENSPLHF. The CDR3, as DNA: TGTGCCAGCAGTTTTGAAAATTCACCCCTCCACTTT.

The chain combines TRBV20-1 with TRBJ2-3; maybe TRBD2 (6 bases). The CDR3 is 14 amino acids. Germline V lookup: CDR1 DFQATT, CDR2 SNEGSKA (reference sequence). V was cut by 7 bases and J by 0 bases, with 14 bases left in between. The chain's CDR3 is CSVRRDPSTDTQYF. The CDR3 nucleotides read TGCAGTGTCCGGAGGGACCCAAGCACAGATACGCAGTATTTT.

The chain carries TRBV4-3 and TRBJ2-1; the match to TRBD2 covers 8 bases. Germline V gives CDR1 LGHNA, CDR2 YSLEER. The CDR3 has 15 amino acids. J gave up 8 bases and V 4 bases, and 10 bases lay outside the gene matches. The CDR3 loop reads CASSPNGAGRDEQFF. CDR3 in DNA: TGCGCCAGCAGCCCAAACGGGGCCGGGAGGGATGAGCAGTTCTTC.

CDR3: CASSLSPTSSGANVLTF. The CDR3, as DNA: TGTGCCAGCAGCTTAAGCCCGACTAGCTCTGGGGCCAACGTCCTGACTTTC. The chain combines TRBV7-2 with TRBJ2-6; tentative D call: TRBD2 (6 bases). From germline, CDR1 is SGHTA and CDR2 FQGNSA. V lost 2 bases, J lost 0 bases, and 11 bases lay in between. The CDR3 covers 17 residues.

This clonotype was detected a few times. V and J are TRBV6-1 and TRBJ2-1; TRBD1 agrees at 7 bases. The CDR3 covers 13 residues. V shed 6 bases and J 6 bases; nucleotides not matched to a gene: 5. Germline CDR1 MNHNS, CDR2 SASEGT. As DNA, the CDR3 is TGTGCCAGCAGCTCCGGGACAGTCAATGAGCAGTTCTTC. Amino acids: CASSSGTVNEQFF.

The rearrangement joins TRBV5-1 to TRBJ2-3, with 7 nucleotides matching TRBD2. The V and J ends lost 8 bases and 6 bases, in that order; junction bases with no gene match: 18. The CDR3 runs to 16 residues. CDR1 is SGHRS, CDR2 YFSETQ, per germline. The CDR3 loop reads CASTELAGVGLDTQYF. In DNA, the CDR3 is TGCGCCAGTACCGAGCTGGCGGGGGTAGGTTTGGATACGCAGTATTTT.

This clonotype showed up just a few times. The genes are TRBV12-3 or TRBV12-4 and TRBJ2-2; weak D call: TRBD2 (6 bases). This CDR3 comprises 16 residues. The germline V and J ends were trimmed by 1 base and 0 bases, with 9 bases remaining between them. The CDR3 is CASSLVADPNTGELFF. The CDR3, as DNA: TGTGCCAGCAGTTTAGTAGCGGACCCGAACACCGGGGAGCTGTTTTTT.

The V call is TRBV7-2, the J call TRBJ2-7; D is undetermined. Trimming removed 5 bases from V and 2 bases from J, with 13 bases in between. Germline V gene sequence: CDR1 SGHTA, CDR2 FQGNSA. This CDR3 is built from 14 residues. CDR3 protein: CASSQMRMAYEQYF. In DNA form, the CDR3 reads TGTGCCAGCAGCCAAATGAGAATGGCCTACGAGCAGTACTTC.

This clonotype appeared a few times. CDR3 in amino acids: CASSQRTRLARNDTQYF. DNA of the CDR3: TGCGCCAGCAGCCAACGAACCCGACTAGCGCGAAATGATACGCAGTATTTT. The rearrangement joins TRBV4-1 to TRBJ2-3; TRBD2 agrees at 8 bases. The trim removed 2 bases at V and 6 bases at J, leaving 13 bases unmatched. Looked up from germline, CDR1 is MGHRA and CDR2 is YSYEKL. The CDR3 sequence is 17 residues long.

The chain employs TRBV28 and TRBJ2-1, with TRBD1 matching 9 bases. The V gene's germline CDR1 is MDHEN and CDR2 SYDVKM. This CDR3 region has 14 residues. V shed 5 bases, J shed 6 bases, and the junction held 5 bases outside the gene matches. DNA for the CDR3: TGTGCCAGCAGTGGACACAGGGGGCTCAATGAGCAGTTCTTC. Encoded protein: CASSGHRGLNEQFF.

This clonotype was found a few times. The rearrangement uses TRBV25-1 and TRBJ2-5, with 8 nucleotides matching TRBD1. This CDR3 region has 13 residues. Germline trimming cut 10 bases from V and 5 bases from J; bases unmatched to any gene: 9. CDR1 MGHDK and CDR2 SYGVNS come from the germline V gene. The CDR3 sequence is CATTRTGTETQYF. The CDR3 DNA reads as TGTGCCACCACCCGGACAGGGACGGAGACCCAGTACTTC.

In DNA, the CDR3 is TGTGCCATCCAGGACAGGTCCCAAGAGACCCAGTACTTC. Translation: CAIQDRSQETQYF. The chain recombines TRBV21-1 with TRBJ2-5; the table calls TRBD1, which could not be checked here. TRBV21-1 is a pseudogene locus. CDR3 size: 13 residues.

This clonotype has at least ten counts. The chain carries TRBV12-3 or TRBV12-4 and TRBJ2-5; TRBD1 is a possible D gene (6 bases). Trimming removed 5 bases from V and 5 bases from J, with 12 bases in between. This CDR3 is 13 amino acids long. CDR3 residues: CASSPGVGETQYF. CDR3 nucleotides: TGTGCCAGCAGTCCAGGGGTAGGGGAGACCCAGTACTTC.